This T cell receptor beta chain was identified during a study of blood T cells in healthy people across ages. Points from the study as a whole: Reliance upon unsorted PBMCs precluded definitive naive versus antigen-experienced comparison.

Germline V gene lookup returns CDR1 SQVTM and CDR2 ANQGSEA. The CDR3 contains 13 residues. This clonotype appeared once. Antigen: not known. Investigators took about 9.2 milliliters of peripheral blood from every donor. Alongside a J-beta primer mix, a sample-barcoded 5' primer served in a second PCR lasting about 7 to 11 cycles. Using its own MiXCR run on the 5' RACE reads, TCRdb lists one record per CDR3 protein. Of roughly 720,000 distinct CDR3 sequences in the sample, about 55% were seen once. This chain links TRBV29-1 with TRBJ2-1; D remains unclear. The J call may be in error: the DNA end matches TRBJ2-7 better. Sequencing used blood. The receptor was derived from a man at least 80 years old in good health. CDR3 DNA: TGCAGCGCGAGAGCGTTCTCCTACAATGAGCAGTACTTC. Encoded protein: CSARAFSYNEQYF.